This TCR beta chain was recovered during a study of T-cell reconstitution after alpha-beta-depleted transplantation in children (dated by TCRdb to the mid-2010s). Regarding the research as a whole: Using TCR repertoire profiling, the study followed T-cell immune reconstitution in a quantitative way in children after TCRalphabeta/CD19-depleted allogeneic hematopoietic cell transplantation.

Library prep was done by PCR. The sequencing machine was an Illumina HiSeq 2500. TCR library preparation used molecular barcoding, with unique molecular identifiers applied to normalize quantification of the TCRbeta repertoire. TCRdb trimmed public reads at Q25 via fastp, called clones via MiXCR and kept in-frame beta chains. CDR3 protein duplicates are merged, each entry listing the most common genes and DNA. The sample contains approximately 88,000 distinct CDR3 sequences, more than 9% of them found a single time. Approximately 14% of the sample is held by the ten biggest clonotypes. For this clonotype: Its cognate antigen has yet to be identified. No base qualities exist here, and no much larger clone lies one base off it.

V is pruned by 3 bases and J by 0 bases, leaving 4 bases of the junction without a gene match. The CDR3, from cysteine to phenylalanine, totals 16 residues. Only the CDR3 DNA is retained, 48 bases long and in frame from the first base. CDR1 and CDR2 are read off the germline V gene as SGHVS and FQNEAQ. Here the chain combines TRBV7-8 and TRBJ2-1; 8 central bases correspond to TRBD2. Sequencing used PBMCs from the stem cell graft donor, obtained from the stem cell graft. The origin of this receptor is a human donor who donated a stem cell graft to a child with inherited bone marrow failure. The CDR3 protein is CASSFFSGSSYNEQFF. The DNA sequence is given as TGTGCCAGCAGCTTTTTCAGCGGGAGCTCCTACAATGAGCAGTTCTTC.